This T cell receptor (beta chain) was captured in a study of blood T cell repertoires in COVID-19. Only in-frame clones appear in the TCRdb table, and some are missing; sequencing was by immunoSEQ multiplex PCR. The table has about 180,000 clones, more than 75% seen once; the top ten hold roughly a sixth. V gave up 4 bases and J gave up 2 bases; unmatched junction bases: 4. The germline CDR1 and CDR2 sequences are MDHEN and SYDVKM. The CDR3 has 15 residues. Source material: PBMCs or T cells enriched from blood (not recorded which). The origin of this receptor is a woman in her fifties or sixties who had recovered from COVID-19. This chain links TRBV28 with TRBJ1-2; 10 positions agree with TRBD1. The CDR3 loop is CASSSLTGGNYGYTF. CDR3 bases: TGTGCCAGCAGTTCGTTGACAGGGGGCAACTATGGCTACACCTTC.